One and the same sample provided the 9 T cell receptor beta chains below, sequenced in a study of blood T cell repertoires in COVID-19. The data were produced by immunoSEQ multiplex PCR, yet TCRdb's version contains in-frame clones alone and is incomplete. The table includes 61,000 or so clones, approximately 80% detected once. The sequencing sample was made of peripheral blood. The receptor set was obtained from a woman in her 70s with acute or convalescent COVID-19.

The chain recombines TRBV11-3 with TRBJ2-5; a possible D gene is TRBD2 (6 bases). Germline loops: CDR1 SGHNT, CDR2 YENEEA. The CDR3 has 15 residues. The V end lost 5 bases, the J end lost 4 bases, and 17 bases lay between the germline ends. The CDR3 spells CASSPGGERGETQYF. CDR3 nucleotide sequence: TGTGCCAGCAGCCCCGGAGGGGAACGTGGAGAGACCCAGTACTTC.

The rearrangement uses TRBV11-2 and TRBJ1-2; 7 nucleotides align to TRBD1. V lost 1 base to trimming and J lost 9 bases; unmatched junction nucleotides: 11. CDR3 length: 15 amino acids. Germline V gives CDR1 SGHAT, CDR2 FQNNGV. CDR3 sequence (DNA): TGTGCCAGCAGCTTAGCCCCCGGAAGACAGGGAAGCTACACCTTC. This sequence encodes CASSLAPGRQGSYTF.

CDR3 loop: CASSDGNRGGNYGYTF. The CDR3, as DNA: TGTGCCAGCAGTGACGGGAATAGGGGGGGAAACTATGGCTACACCTTC. The genes are TRBV6-4 and TRBJ1-2; tentative D call: TRBD1 (6 bases). The V gene lost 2 bases and the J gene lost 2 bases, with 15 bases spanning the gap. Germline-derived CDR1 and CDR2 are MRHNA and SNTAGT. The CDR3 consists of 16 residues.

This clone appeared once. J is TRBJ1-4 and V is TRBV5-6; D is undetermined. Germline lookup yields CDR1 SGHDT and CDR2 YYEEEE. Between the trimmed V and J ends, which lost 4 bases and 11 bases, there was a span of 18 bases. The CDR3 is 14 amino acids. CDR3 amino acids: CASSQVSPGGKLFF. The CDR3, as DNA: TGTGCCAGCAGCCAAGTCTCGCCGGGAGGTAAACTGTTTTTT.

V and J are TRBV20-1 and TRBJ1-4; 7 bases fit TRBD1. The junction had 4 bases not matched to a gene; V was cut back by 7 bases and J by 8 bases. This CDR3 is built from 11 residues. CDR1 is DFQATT and CDR2 is SNEGSKA in the germline V gene (reference sequence). Here the CDR3 DNA reads TGCAGTGTTCTGACAGGGGAAAAACTGTTTTTT. Its protein is CSVLTGEKLFF.

V and J are TRBV28 and TRBJ2-7; TRBD1 agrees at 11 bases. Germline V gene lookup returns CDR1 MDHEN and CDR2 SYDVKM. The CDR3 has 14 amino acids. For the CDR3, the DNA is TGTGCGATAGTCTCGGGACAGGGGGTCAACGAGCAGTACTTC. Its translation is CAIVSGQGVNEQYF. The variable domain in full, with the rest retrieved from reference TRBV28 and TRBJ2-7, is DVKVTQSSRYLVKRTGEKVFLECVQDMDHENMFWYRQDPGLGLRLIYFSYDVKMKEKGDIPEGYSVSREKKERFSLILESASTNQTSMYLCAIVSGQGVNEQYFGPGTRLTVT.

The V and J genes are TRBV9 and TRBJ2-3, with 8 bases aligning to TRBD2. This CDR3 has 16 residues. Per the germline V gene, CDR1 is SGDLS and CDR2 is YYNGEE. With 3 bases clipped from V and 0 bases from J, the junction kept 6 bases outside the gene matches. In DNA form, the CDR3 reads TGTGCCAGCAGCGCCAAGCGGGGGACCAGCACAGATACGCAGTATTTT. It encodes CASSAKRGTSTDTQYF.

In its sample, this clone was seen once. This chain connects TRBV2 to TRBJ2-5, with 9 bases aligning to TRBD2. CDR1 is SNHLY and CDR2 is FYNNEI in the germline V gene. The trim removed 8 bases at V and 4 bases at J, leaving 14 bases unmatched. The CDR3 spans 16 residues. CDR3 loop: CASHERASGEGETQYF. The CDR3 coding sequence is TGTGCCAGCCACGAGCGGGCTAGCGGGGAGGGAGAGACCCAGTACTTC.

The chain joins TRBV6-5 to TRBJ2-5; TRBD2 matches 8 bases. There are 14 residues in the CDR3. Germline V gene sequence: CDR1 MNHEY, CDR2 SVGAGI. V lost 6 bases and J lost 0; bases outside the gene matches: 3. DNA for the CDR3: TGTGCCAGCAGAGGCGGGGGGTACCAAGAGACCCAGTACTTC. It translates to CASRGGGYQETQYF.